This T cell receptor beta chain was recovered during a study of T cells in Graves' hyperthyroidism and ophthalmopathy. The study's findings and limits: Appearing also in blood were most of the thyroid clonotypes expanded above 0.001.

Germline CDR1 SNHLY, CDR2 FYNNEI. With V trimmed by 9 bases and J by 4 bases, 7 bases remained unmatched. The CDR3 has 15 amino acids. On this clonotype itself: Its antigen is currently unknown.

Patients aged 18 to 65 had newly diagnosed hyperthyroidism of under 2 months' duration. RNA transcripts provided the source from which TCR beta CDR3 regions were amplified. TCR CDR3 underwent first-round RT-PCR with the HTBI primer set. Via MiXCR, TCRdb re-called the multiplex PCR reads, giving one row per CDR3 protein. This sample has hundreds of thousands of distinct CDR3 sequences, with 15% to 20% found just once. Sample: blood. The chain joins TRBV2 to TRBJ2-2; 11 bases are a match to TRBD1. The TCR comes from a woman between 18 and 30 years old with Graves' hyperthyroidism. CDR3 residues: CARRTGGSVTGELFF. In nucleotides, the CDR3 is TGTGCCAGGCGGACAGGGGGCTCAGTCACCGGGGAGCTGTTTTTT. The full variable domain, completed using reference TRBV2 and TRBJ2-2, is EPEVTQTPSHQVTQMGQEVILRCVPISNHLYFYWYRQILGQKVEFLVSFYNNEISEKSEIFDDQFSVERPDGSNFTLKIRSTKLEDSAMYFCARRTGGSVTGELFFGEGSRLTVL.